The T cell receptor (beta chain) described here comes from a study of T cells in Graves' hyperthyroidism and ophthalmopathy. RNA transcripts were the template for amplifying TCR beta CDR3 regions. First-round RT-PCR targeting the TCR CDR3 was performed with the HTBI primer set. TCRdb redid the calling of the multiplex PCR reads with MiXCR, one entry per CDR3 protein. The sample carries around 520,000 distinct CDR3 sequences, 12% to 15% recorded once. Concerning this clonotype: This may arise from a read error, as a much more abundant clone is one base away.

The V gene end was trimmed by 1 base and the J gene end by 7 bases; junction bases not matched to a gene: 10. The CDR3 is 16 residues long. Germline assignment: CDR1 SGHRS and CDR2 YFSETQ. Material for sequencing was blood. The clonotype originates from a woman aged 40 to 49 with Graves' hyperthyroidism. This chain links TRBV5-1 with TRBJ2-7, with TRBD2 identical over 11 bases. The DNA for the CDR3 is TGCGCCAGCAGCTTGTCGCTAGCGGGAGGTGAAAATGAGCAGTACTTC. Protein sequence: CASSLSLAGGENEQYF.